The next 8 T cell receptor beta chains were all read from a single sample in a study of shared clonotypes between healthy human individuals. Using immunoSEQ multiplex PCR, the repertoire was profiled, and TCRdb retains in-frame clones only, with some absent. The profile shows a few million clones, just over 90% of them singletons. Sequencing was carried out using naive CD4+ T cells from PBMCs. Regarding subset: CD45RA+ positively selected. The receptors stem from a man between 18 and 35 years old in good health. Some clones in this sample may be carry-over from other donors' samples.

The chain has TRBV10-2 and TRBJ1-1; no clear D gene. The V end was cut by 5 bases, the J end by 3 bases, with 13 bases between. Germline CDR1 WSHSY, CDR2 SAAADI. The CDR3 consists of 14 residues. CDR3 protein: CASSKPDGYTEAFF. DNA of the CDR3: TGCGCCAGCAGTAAGCCGGACGGATACACTGAAGCTTTCTTT.

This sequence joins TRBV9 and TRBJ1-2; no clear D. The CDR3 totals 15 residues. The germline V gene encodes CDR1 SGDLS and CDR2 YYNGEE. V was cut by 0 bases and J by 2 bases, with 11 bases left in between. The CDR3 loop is CASSVDKTENYGYTF. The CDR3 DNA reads TGTGCCAGCAGCGTAGATAAAACGGAAAACTATGGCTACACCTTC.

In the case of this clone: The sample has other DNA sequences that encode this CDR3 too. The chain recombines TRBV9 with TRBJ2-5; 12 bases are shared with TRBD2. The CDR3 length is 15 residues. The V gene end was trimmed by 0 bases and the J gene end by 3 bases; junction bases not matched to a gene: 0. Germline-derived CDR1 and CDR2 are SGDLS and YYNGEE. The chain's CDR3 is CASSVGLAGEETQYF. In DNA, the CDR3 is TGTGCCAGCAGCGTAGGACTAGCGGGAGAAGAGACCCAGTACTTC.

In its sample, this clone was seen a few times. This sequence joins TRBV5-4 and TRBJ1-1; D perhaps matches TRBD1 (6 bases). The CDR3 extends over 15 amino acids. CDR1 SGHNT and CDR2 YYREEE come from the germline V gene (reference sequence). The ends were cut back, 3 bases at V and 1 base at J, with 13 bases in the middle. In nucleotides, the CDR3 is TGTGCCAGCAGCTCTTTGACAGGTACGAACACTGAAGCTTTCTTT. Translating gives CASSSLTGTNTEAFF.

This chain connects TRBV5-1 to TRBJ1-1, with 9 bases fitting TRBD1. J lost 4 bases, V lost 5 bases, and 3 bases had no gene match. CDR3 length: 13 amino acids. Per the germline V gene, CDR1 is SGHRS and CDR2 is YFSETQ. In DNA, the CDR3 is TGCGCCAGCAGACAGGGGGCGGGCACTGAAGCTTTCTTT. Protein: CASRQGAGTEAFF.

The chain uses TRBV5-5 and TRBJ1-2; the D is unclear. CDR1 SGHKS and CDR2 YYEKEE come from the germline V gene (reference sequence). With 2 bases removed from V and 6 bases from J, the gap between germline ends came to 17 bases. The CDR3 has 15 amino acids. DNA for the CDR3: TGTGCCAGCAGCTTTTTACGGGGAGGTGAGAATGGCTACACCTTC. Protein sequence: CASSFLRGGENGYTF.

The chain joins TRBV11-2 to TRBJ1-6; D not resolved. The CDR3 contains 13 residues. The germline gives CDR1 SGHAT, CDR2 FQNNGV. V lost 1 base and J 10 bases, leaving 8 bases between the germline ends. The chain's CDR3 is CASSLVMGSPLHF. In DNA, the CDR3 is TGTGCCAGCAGCTTAGTTATGGGCTCACCCCTCCACTTT.

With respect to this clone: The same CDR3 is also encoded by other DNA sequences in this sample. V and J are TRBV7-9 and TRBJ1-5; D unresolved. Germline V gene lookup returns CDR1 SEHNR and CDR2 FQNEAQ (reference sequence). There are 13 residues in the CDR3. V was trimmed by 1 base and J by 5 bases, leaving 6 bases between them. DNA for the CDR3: TGTGCCAGCAGCTTAGGTCCCGATCAGCCCCAGCATTTT. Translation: CASSLGPDQPQHF.